This T cell receptor beta chain was sequenced during a study of blood T cell repertoires in COVID-19. Germline trimming cut 2 bases from V and 5 bases from J; bases unmatched to any gene: 2. The CDR3 sequence is 13 residues long. Looked up from germline, CDR1 is SGHTA and CDR2 is FQGNSA. Clones were sequenced by immunoSEQ multiplex PCR, and TCRdb holds only the in-frame ones, with some missing. The table has around 500,000 clones, about nine tenths seen once. The chain uses TRBV7-2 and TRBJ1-1; 7 bases align to TRBD1. This TCR derives from a woman aged 60-75 years who had recovered from COVID-19. The sequenced sample was PBMCs or T cells enriched from blood (not recorded which). As DNA, the CDR3 is TGTGCCAGCAGCTTAAGCAGGGGGACTGAAGCTTTCTTT. It is translated as CASSLSRGTEAFF.